A single sample is the source of the 27 T cell receptor beta chains below, sequenced in a study of T cells in tuberculosis (dated by TCRdb to the late 2010s). Libraries were made using the immunoSEQ multiplex PCR assay. The immuneACCESS repertoire file appears here via TCRdb, limited to in-frame rearrangements. These files lack a portion of the clones; in checked studies, under half of the deficit traces to unresolved V genes, and the cause of the others is not known. This sample gives roughly 34,000 clones in total; 70% to 90% of them show up just once. Less than 6.5% of the sample goes to the ten largest clones. The time point label corresponds to: new active TB diagnosis, blood taken before or within 7 days of starting treatment. The sequenced sample was PBMCs, obtained at tuberculosis diagnosis. The receptor source for this set is an adult with tuberculosis.

The table lists this clone with a count of one. V and J are TRBV5-4 and TRBJ2-1; 7 nucleotides line up with TRBD1. J was trimmed by 7 bases and V by 7 bases; bases with no gene match: 5. Looked up from germline, CDR1 is SGHNT and CDR2 is YYREEE (reference sequence). The CDR3 is 12 amino acids. CDR3 loop: CASSKGANEQFF. In DNA form, the CDR3 reads TGTGCCAGCTCGAAGGGGGCGAATGAGCAGTTCTTC.

This chain joins TRBV28 and TRBJ1-5, with D possibly matching TRBD1 (6 bases). The germline CDR1 and CDR2 sequences are MDHEN and SYDVKM. Trimming removed 5 bases at V and 7 bases at J, with 21 bases between. The CDR3 extends over 16 amino acids. The CDR3 spells CASSPRIGGHRQPQHF. The CDR3 DNA sequence: TGTGCCAGCAGTCCTCGTATAGGGGGACATAGGCAGCCCCAGCATTTT.

The gene calls are TRBV2 and TRBJ2-1; D possibly corresponds to TRBD2 (7 bases). This CDR3 region has 15 residues. Per germline, CDR1 SNHLY and CDR2 FYNNEI. V was trimmed by 5 bases and J by 6 bases, leaving 17 bases between them. The CDR3: CASSRTVSGGNEQFF. Here the CDR3 DNA reads TGTGCCAGCAGTCGGACAGTTTCGGGAGGCAATGAGCAGTTCTTC.

The chain joins TRBV2 to TRBJ2-2; D remains unclear. V lost 2 bases and J 1 base, leaving 8 bases between the germline ends. Germline CDR1 SNHLY, CDR2 FYNNEI. CDR3 length equals 15 residues. The CDR3 protein is CASSEPRRNTGELFF. CDR3 nucleotide sequence: TGTGCCAGCAGTGAACCCCGCAGGAACACCGGGGAGCTGTTTTTT.

This clone was seen a few times. The rearrangement uses TRBV10-2 and TRBJ1-2; D ambiguous. The V gene lost 3 bases and the J gene lost 2 bases, with 10 bases spanning the gap. This CDR3 comprises 14 residues. The germline V gene encodes CDR1 WSHSY and CDR2 SAAADI. In DNA form, the CDR3 reads TGCGCCAGCAGTGACCAACGGAGAAACTATGGCTACACCTTC. This codes for CASSDQRRNYGYTF.

J is TRBJ1-3 and V is TRBV11-2; TRBD1 is a possible D gene (5 bases). The CDR3 is 15 amino acids. The germline gives CDR1 SGHAT, CDR2 FQNNGV. Trimming cost V 5 bases and J 4 bases, with 15 bases left between them. The CDR3, as DNA: TGTGCCAGCAGCCCTGCGCGGGGGGTCGGAAACACCATATATTTT. It yields the protein CASSPARGVGNTIYF.

This clone has just one count. The chain uses TRBV7-9 and TRBJ2-5, with TRBD2 matching 11 bases. This CDR3 region has 14 residues. Germline loops: CDR1 SEHNR, CDR2 FQNEAQ (reference sequence). V trimming: 3 bases; J trimming: 3 bases; junction bases outside the gene matches: 0. The CDR3 spells CASSLGLAEETQYF. CDR3 DNA: TGTGCCAGCAGCTTGGGACTAGCGGAAGAGACCCAGTACTTC.

The chain links TRBV14 to TRBJ2-2; TRBD2 agrees at 8 bases. The V segment lost 5 bases and the J segment 5 bases; nucleotides outside the gene matches: 13. The CDR3 spans 17 residues. The germline CDR1 and CDR2 sequences are SGHDN and FVKESK. The CDR3 is CASSDPGGGSRTGELFF. The CDR3 DNA is TGTGCCAGCAGCGACCCGGGAGGGGGATCGCGGACCGGGGAGCTGTTTTTT. Looking up the rest from reference TRBV14 and TRBJ2-2 gives the full variable domain: EAGVTQFPSHSVIEKGQTVTLRCDPISGHDNLYWYRRVMGKEIKFLLHFVKESKQDESGMPNNRFLAERTGGTYSTLKVQPAELEDSGVYFCASSDPGGGSRTGELFFGEGSRLTVL.

V usage is TRBV7-2 and J usage is TRBJ2-7; no clear D. This CDR3 contains 14 residues. Trimming stripped 2 bases from V and 3 bases from J, with 11 bases between. Per the germline V gene, CDR1 is SGHTA and CDR2 is FQGNSA. CDR3 amino acids: CASSLQQLYYEQYF. In nucleotides, the CDR3 is TGTGCCAGCAGCTTACAACAGTTGTACTACGAGCAGTACTTC.

The CDR3 DNA sequence: TGCGCCAGCAGCCCGGACAGTTACAATGAGCAGTTCTTC. As protein: CASSPDSYNEQFF. The chain carries TRBV4-1 and TRBJ2-1; possibly TRBD1 for D (6 bases). This CDR3 spans 13 amino acids. Germline V gene lookup returns CDR1 MGHRA and CDR2 YSYEKL. V lost 4 bases to trimming and J lost 4 bases, with 8 bases between them.

The J gene is TRBJ2-3, the V gene TRBV27; 8 positions match TRBD2. Germline CDR1 is MNHEY and CDR2 is SMNVEV (reference sequence). V lost 4 bases to trimming and J lost 6 bases; unmatched junction nucleotides: 15. The CDR3 has 17 amino acids. The CDR3 nucleotides are TGTGCCAGCAGTTCGATCCTAGCGGGCGGTGGGGGGGATACGCAGTATTTT. Translating it yields CASSSILAGGGGDTQYF.

The gene calls are TRBV10-3 and TRBJ2-1; TRBD1 aligns across 9 bases. From germline, CDR1 is ENHRY and CDR2 SYGVKD. V lost 6 bases and J lost 0; bases outside the gene matches: 12. The CDR3 runs 18 residues. Here the CDR3 reads CAISAGTGTTASYNEQFF. For the CDR3, the DNA is TGTGCCATCAGCGCCGGGACAGGGACTACCGCCTCCTACAATGAGCAGTTCTTC.

This clone was detected only once. In nucleotides, the CDR3 is TGTGCCAGCAGTTTAAGGGAGCGTGAGACCCAGTACTTC. This gives the protein CASSLRERETQYF. This sequence joins TRBV27 and TRBJ2-5, with a weak D call TRBD2 (5 bases). Looked up from germline, CDR1 is MNHEY and CDR2 is SMNVEV (reference sequence). The V end was cut by 2 bases, the J end by 5 bases, with 9 bases between. This CDR3 has 13 amino acids.

The gene calls are TRBV11-1 and TRBJ1-2, with D perhaps matching TRBD1 (5 bases). The CDR3 is 13 amino acids. Germline V CDR1 and CDR2: SGHAT, FQDESV (reference sequence). With 5 bases removed from V and 6 bases from J, the gap between germline ends came to 13 bases. The CDR3 DNA reads as TGTGCCAGCAGCCCAGTGGCAGGGAATGGCTACACCTTC. Translation: CASSPVAGNGYTF.

The chain uses TRBV28 and TRBJ1-2; TRBD1 might be the D (6 bases). Germline CDR1 MDHEN, CDR2 SYDVKM. The CDR3 length is 14 residues. Trimming pared 5 bases from V and 12 bases from J, leaving 22 bases between. The CDR3 DNA reads TGTGCCAGCAGTCCATTCCGACAGGCCGGCTACGACACCTTC. It translates to CASSPFRQAGYDTF.

This clone occurred once. This chain connects TRBV4-2 to TRBJ2-1, with D perhaps TRBD2 (7 bases). CDR3 length: 16 residues. Per germline, CDR1 LGHNA and CDR2 YNFKEQ. V was clipped by 1 base and J by 0 bases, with 10 bases between them. This chain's CDR3 is CASSQAAGASYNEQFF. The CDR3 DNA is TGTGCCAGCAGCCAAGCGGCGGGGGCCTCCTACAATGAGCAGTTCTTC.

This sequence joins TRBV6-5 and TRBJ1-5; 7 bases match TRBD1. V shed 6 bases, J shed 9 bases, and the junction held 11 bases outside the gene matches. From germline, CDR1 is MNHEY and CDR2 SVGAGI. This CDR3 has 14 amino acids. The DNA of the CDR3 is TGTGCCAGCAGCAGGGACAGCGATACGTGGCCCCAGCATTTT. Translating gives CASSRDSDTWPQHF.

This chain uses TRBV6-6 with TRBJ1-1, with a weak D call TRBD1 (5 bases). CDR1 and CDR2 (germline): MNHNY, SVGAGI (reference sequence). The CDR3 length is 13 residues. The ends were cut back, 5 bases at V and 3 bases at J, with 10 bases in the middle. CDR3 sequence: CASSARADTEAFF. The DNA of the CDR3 is TGTGCCAGCAGTGCCAGGGCGGACACTGAAGCTTTCTTT.

V is TRBV5-4 and J is TRBJ1-4; 8 bases match TRBD1. CDR3 length: 17 residues. CDR1 and CDR2 (germline): SGHNT, YYREEE (reference sequence). V shed 4 bases and J 3 bases; nucleotides not matched to a gene: 11. The CDR3 sequence is CASSLRQGRVANEKLFF. The CDR3 nucleotides read TGTGCCAGCAGCCTCAGACAGGGGAGGGTTGCTAATGAAAAACTGTTTTTT.

The chain employs TRBV5-1 and TRBJ2-1, with 10 bases fitting TRBD2. The CDR3 is 15 amino acids. Germline V gene data show CDR1 as SGHRS and CDR2 as YFSETQ. The V segment lost 0 bases and the J segment 4 bases; nucleotides outside the gene matches: 1. The CDR3 sequence is CASSLGLAGYNEQFF. CDR3 bases: TGCGCCAGCAGCTTGGGACTAGCGGGTTACAATGAGCAGTTCTTC. Together with reference TRBV5-1 and TRBJ2-1, the CDR3 gives the full variable domain: KAGVTQTPRYLIKTRGQQVTLSCSPISGHRSVSWYQQTPGQGLQFLFEYFSETQRNKGNFPGRFSGRQFSNSRSEMNVSTLELGDSALYLCASSLGLAGYNEQFFGPGTRLTVL.

Written as DNA, the CDR3 is TGTGCCAGCAGTATACGGTCGACTTACACAGATACGCAGTATTTT. Its protein is CASSIRSTYTDTQYF. The V and J genes are TRBV2 and TRBJ2-3; the D is unclear. The germline CDR1 and CDR2 sequences are SNHLY and FYNNEI. The V end lost 5 bases, the J end lost 2 bases, and 14 bases lay between the germline ends. This CDR3 has 15 residues. The variable domain in full, with the rest retrieved from reference TRBV2 and TRBJ2-3, is EPEVTQTPSHQVTQMGQEVILRCVPISNHLYFYWYRQILGQKVEFLVSFYNNEISEKSEIFDDQFSVERPDGSNFTLKIRSTKLEDSAMYFCASSIRSTYTDTQYFGPGTRLTVL.

In this sample, this clone turned up a few times. CDR3 amino acids: CASIGVQGGTEQPQHF. DNA of the CDR3: TGTGCCTCGATCGGGGTGCAGGGAGGAACCGAGCAGCCCCAGCATTTT. The chain combines TRBV10-3 with TRBJ1-5; D perhaps matches TRBD1 (5 bases). The V gene's germline CDR1 is ENHRY and CDR2 SYGVKD. Deletions cut 11 bases from V and 7 bases from J, with 27 bases between. CDR3 size: 16 residues.

In this sample, this clone turned up a few times. The chain is built from TRBV7-6 and TRBJ2-1; D may be TRBD1 (6 bases). Per the germline V gene, CDR1 is SGHVS and CDR2 is FNYEAQ. V lost 5 bases and J lost 7, with 12 bases in between. The CDR3 runs 13 residues. The CDR3 coding sequence is TGTGCCAGCAGCCAGGGGAGTGGGAATGAGCAGTTCTTC. Translated, it gives CASSQGSGNEQFF.

This chain's CDR3 is CASSYRTEAFF. CDR3 coding DNA: TGTGCCAGCAGTTACCGCACTGAAGCTTTCTTT. The genes are TRBV6-6 and TRBJ1-1, with unresolved D. CDR1 and CDR2 (germline): MNHNY, SVGAGI (reference sequence). CDR3 length equals 11 residues. V was shortened by 2 bases and J by 4 bases, with 2 bases between the two germline ends.

This chain connects TRBV30 to TRBJ2-1, with D possibly matching TRBD1 (5 bases). V lost 0 bases and J lost 4, with 16 bases in between. CDR1 and CDR2 (germline): GTSNPN, SVGIG (reference sequence). The CDR3 extends over 16 amino acids. CDR3 sequence (DNA): TGTGCCTGGAGTGTATATATGTACAGGCGTTACAATGAGCAGTTCTTC. Residues: CAWSVYMYRRYNEQFF.

This clone occurred a few times. The chain joins TRBV2 to TRBJ2-3, with 8 bases identical to TRBD2. The CDR3 has 17 residues. Germline V gene lookup returns CDR1 SNHLY and CDR2 FYNNEI. Germline trimming cut 3 bases from V and 10 bases from J; bases unmatched to any gene: 18. CDR3 nucleotides: TGTGCCAGCAGTGACCCGGTAGAGCGGCGGGGGGCGGAGGCGCAGTATTTT. Translated: CASSDPVERRGAEAQYF.

The chain employs TRBV27 and TRBJ2-5; D uncertain. The CDR3 has 13 amino acids. V dropped 6 bases and J dropped 7 bases, with 15 bases sitting between them. The germline CDR1 and CDR2 sequences are MNHEY and SMNVEV (reference sequence). The CDR3 DNA sequence: TGTGCCAGCAGCCTCTACTGGGCCGGGACCCAGTACTTC. The encoded protein is CASSLYWAGTQYF.